This T cell receptor (beta chain) was identified in a study of regulatory T cells in long-lasting Graves disease. Study details: Those Graves' patients who were newly diagnosed had been on antithyroid drugs under 3 months.

Concerning this clonotype: Its target is unknown.

Documented time point: newly diagnosed GD, antithyroid drugs for less than 3 months. Extracted PBMC RNA gave rise to the TCR library. General observations from the study: It was in persistent disease that TRBV28, TRBJ1-2 and TRBJ2-5 were favored.

Arm-PCR with iRepertoire HTBI primers amplified the CDR3 regions for these TCR beta libraries. A single record per CDR3 protein comes from TCRdb applying MiXCR to the multiplex PCR reads. The sample records around 420,000 distinct CDR3 sequences, approximately 15% being singletons. Germline V gene data show CDR1 as KGHSH and CDR2 as LQKENI. V lost 2 bases to trimming and J lost 0 bases, with 8 bases between them. This CDR3 contains 15 residues. The same data also contributed to another study, on T cells in Graves' hyperthyroidism and ophthalmopathy. From that study: Diagnosis relied on clinical symptoms, serum thyroxine and TRAb, thyroid ultrasound and orbital computed tomography.

The chain couples TRBV18 to TRBJ1-5; unclear D gene. Sequencing used peripheral blood mononuclear cells (PBMCs), obtained at new diagnosis, from a patient treated with antithyroid drugs. This TCR was recovered from a woman in her thirties or forties with Graves disease. As DNA, the CDR3 is TGTGCCAGCTCACCAGCGGACTATAGCAATCAGCCCCAGCATTTT. It codes for CASSPADYSNQPQHF. Full variable domain (outside the CDR3, taken from reference TRBV18 and TRBJ1-5): NAGVMQNPRHLVRRRGQEARLRCSPMKGHSHVYWYRQLPEEGLKFMVYLQKENIIDESGMPKERFSAEFPKEGPSILRIQQVVRGDSAAYFCASSPADYSNQPQHFGDGTRLSIL.